These T cell receptor beta chains were read from a single sample in a study of patients and donors after allogeneic stem cell transplantation. One entry per CDR3 protein, called by TCRdb with MiXCR from the RT-PCR reads. The repertoire holds 400,000 to 450,000 distinct CDR3 sequences, with under 20% as singletons. Sequenced material: blood, either unsorted or a sorted T cell fraction (not recorded which). The receptors here all came from a human donor who was either an allogeneic HSCT recipient or a stem cell or donor lymphocyte infusion donor (not recorded which). It is not recorded whose cells these are; they may come from a transplant donor. The CDR3 runs from the conserved cysteine through the conserved F or W. D genes are given only for firm matches. A row's size may be missing; if present it is once, few, many or a size class.

size: many
D: NA
J: TRBJ1-2
V: TRBV5-1
CDR3: CASSLLDGANYGYTF
DNA: TGCGCCAGCAGCTTGTTGGACGGAGCTAACTATGGCTACACCTTC

size: NA
D: NA
J: TRBJ2-1
V: TRBV5-1
CDR3: CASSFSSPNVNEQFF
DNA: TGCGCCAGCAGCTTTTCGTCCCCAAACGTGAATGAGCAGTTCTTC

size: few
D: NA
J: TRBJ2-7
V: TRBV12-3/TRBV12-4
CDR3: CASSLAWGPYEQYF
DNA: TGTGCCAGCAGTTTAGCGTGGGGCCCCTACGAGCAGTACTTC

size: NA
D: NA
J: TRBJ2-5
V: TRBV20-1
CDR3: CSAPKPPPSRHETQYF
DNA: TGCAGTGCTCCTAAGCCGCCGCCCTCCCGGCACGAGACCCAGTACTTC

size: NA
D: NA
J: TRBJ1-1
V: TRBV12-3/TRBV12-4
CDR3: CASSFQGPTEAFF
DNA: TGTGCCAGCAGTTTCCAGGGTCCCACTGAAGCTTTCTTT

size: few
D: NA
J: TRBJ2-3
V: TRBV4-1
CDR3: CASNLGNPSTDTQYF
DNA: TGCGCCAGCAACCTGGGCAACCCTAGCACAGATACGCAGTATTTT

size: NA
D: NA
J: TRBJ2-7
V: TRBV7-7
CDR3: CASSLDLASYEQYF
DNA: TGTGCCAGCAGCTTAGATCTAGCGAGCTACGAGCAGTACTTC

size: few
D: TRBD2
J: TRBJ2-4
V: TRBV2
CDR3: CASSGTSGIAKNIQYF
DNA: TGTGCCAGCAGTGGGACTAGCGGGATAGCCAAAAACATTCAGTACTTC

size: NA
D: TRBD1
J: TRBJ1-1
V: TRBV5-1
CDR3: CASSLGDRGLTEAFF
DNA: TGCGCCAGCAGCTTGGGCGACAGGGGGCTTACTGAAGCTTTCTTT

size: few
D: TRBD2
J: TRBJ2-3
V: TRBV12-3/TRBV12-4
CDR3: CASSQKTTSGVTDTQYF
DNA: TGTGCCAGCAGTCAAAAAACGACTAGCGGGGTCACAGATACGCAGTATTTT

size: few
D: TRBD2
J: TRBJ2-3
V: TRBV7-8
CDR3: CASSLRRLAVADTQYF
DNA: TGTGCCAGCAGCCTTAGAAGGCTAGCGGTCGCAGATACGCAGTATTTT

size: many
D: TRBD1
J: TRBJ1-1
V: TRBV6-1
CDR3: CASTPGTGQGFMNTEAFF
DNA: TGTGCCAGCACCCCAGGTACTGGACAGGGGTTCATGAACACTGAAGCTTTCTTT

size: few
D: TRBD1
J: TRBJ2-6
V: TRBV2
CDR3: CASSPRQGSYSSGANVLTF
DNA: TGTGCCAGCAGTCCGAGACAGGGGTCCTACTCCTCTGGGGCCAACGTCCTGACTTTC

size: NA
D: NA
J: TRBJ1-1
V: TRBV5-6
CDR3: CASSSTEMNTEAFF
DNA: TGTGCCAGCAGCTCGACAGAGATGAACACTGAAGCTTTCTTT

size: NA
D: TRBD2
J: TRBJ2-1
V: TRBV20-1
CDR3: CSAKGTRWFGEQFF
DNA: TGCAGTGCTAAGGGGACTAGGTGGTTTGGGGAGCAGTTCTTC

size: NA
D: NA
J: TRBJ2-7
V: TRBV27
CDR3: CASSYGAGDEQYF
DNA: TGTGCCAGCAGTTACGGCGCAGGGGACGAGCAGTACTTC

size: few
D: NA
J: TRBJ1-4
V: TRBV4-2
CDR3: CASSQDATTNEKLFF
DNA: TGTGCCAGCAGCCAAGATGCAACAACTAATGAAAAACTGTTTTTT

size: NA
D: TRBD2
J: TRBJ2-1
V: TRBV7-3
CDR3: CASSLTVGLAGGMRNEQFF
DNA: TGTGCCAGCAGCTTAACGGTGGGACTAGCGGGGGGTATGAGGAATGAGCAGTTCTTC

size: few
D: TRBD2
J: TRBJ2-3
V: TRBV4-3
CDR3: CASSQGASGGAGTDTQYF
DNA: TGCGCCAGCAGCCAAGGGGCTAGCGGGGGGGCTGGCACAGATACGCAGTATTTT

size: NA
D: NA
J: TRBJ2-7
V: TRBV20-1
CDR3: CSARRLGAYEQYF
DNA: TGCAGTGCTAGAAGACTAGGGGCCTACGAGCAGTACTTC

size: few
D: NA
J: TRBJ2-7
V: TRBV21-1
CDR3: CASSIRGGVEQYF
DNA: TGTGCCAGCAGCATTAGGGGAGGGGTCGAGCAGTACTTC

size: few
D: TRBD1
J: TRBJ1-6
V: TRBV7-9
CDR3: CASSPRQGDNSPLHF
DNA: TGTGCCAGCAGCCCCAGACAGGGGGATAATTCACCCCTCCACTTT

size: many
D: TRBD2
J: TRBJ2-1
V: TRBV5-1
CDR3: CASSFLGLDHEQFF
DNA: TGCGCCAGCAGCTTCCTCGGACTAGACCATGAGCAGTTCTTC

size: NA
D: TRBD2
J: TRBJ2-1
V: TRBV20-1
CDR3: CSASWRGDEQFF
DNA: TGCAGTGCTAGCTGGCGGGGGGATGAGCAGTTCTTC

size: few
D: NA
J: TRBJ1-2
V: TRBV5-6
CDR3: CASSLAGVSDYGYTF
DNA: TGTGCCAGCAGCTTGGCCGGAGTTTCAGACTATGGCTACACCTTC

size: few
D: TRBD1
J: TRBJ1-2
V: TRBV5-6
CDR3: CASSLDRTGTGYTF
DNA: TGTGCCAGCAGCTTGGATCGGACAGGTACTGGCTACACCTTC

size: NA
D: NA
J: TRBJ2-1
V: TRBV28
CDR3: CASSPDLGYKTYNEQFF
DNA: TGTGCCAGCAGTCCTGACCTAGGATACAAAACCTACAATGAGCAGTTCTTC

size: NA
D: NA
J: TRBJ1-5
V: TRBV29-1
CDR3: CSVVGQANQPQHF
DNA: TGCAGCGTTGTAGGGCAAGCCAATCAGCCCCAGCATTTT

size: NA
D: NA
J: TRBJ2-7
V: TRBV18
CDR3: CASSPQGLDPYEQYF
DNA: TGTGCCAGCTCACCACAGGGGCTAGACCCCTACGAGCAGTACTTC

size: NA
D: NA
J: TRBJ1-3
V: TRBV6-1
CDR3: CASSDSGRTPSGNTIYF
DNA: TGTGCCAGCAGTGACTCAGGGAGAACTCCTTCTGGAAACACCATATATTTT

size: NA
D: TRBD2
J: TRBJ2-2
V: TRBV9
CDR3: CASSAQGTSGRGNTGELFF
DNA: TGTGCCAGCAGCGCGCAGGGGACTAGCGGGAGAGGGAACACCGGGGAGCTGTTTTTT

size: once
D: NA
J: TRBJ2-2
V: TRBV7-9
CDR3: CASSLWHGPHNTGELFF
DNA: TGTGCCAGCAGCTTATGGCATGGTCCCCACAACACCGGGGAGCTGTTTTTT

size: many
D: TRBD2
J: TRBJ2-5
V: TRBV5-1
CDR3: CASSLWTSGGETQYF
DNA: TGCGCCAGCAGCCTTTGGACTAGCGGTGGGGAGACCCAGTACTTC

size: NA
D: TRBD1
J: TRBJ2-7
V: TRBV27
CDR3: CASSLYRRTGTYEQYF
DNA: TGTGCCAGCAGTTTATACCGGAGGACAGGGACCTACGAGCAGTACTTC

size: NA
D: NA
J: TRBJ2-1
V: TRBV2
CDR3: CASRDPRRNEQFF
DNA: TGTGCCAGCAGGGACCCAAGGAGGAATGAGCAGTTCTTC

size: few
D: NA
J: TRBJ1-1
V: TRBV5-1
CDR3: CASSTSRGKTEAFF
DNA: TGCGCCAGCAGCACCTCACGCGGGAAGACTGAAGCTTTCTTT

size: few
D: TRBD1
J: TRBJ2-2
V: TRBV28
CDR3: CASSDRGPGELFF
DNA: TGTGCCAGCAGTGACAGGGGTCCCGGGGAGCTGTTTTTT

size: NA
D: TRBD1
J: TRBJ2-3
V: TRBV11-2
CDR3: CASSLSTGSDTQYF
DNA: TGTGCCAGCAGCTTATCGACAGGGTCAGATACGCAGTATTTT

size: NA
D: NA
J: TRBJ2-2
V: TRBV2
CDR3: CASSGPRLGGRVTGELFF
DNA: TGTGCCAGCAGTGGCCCCCGCCTTGGGGGGCGCGTCACCGGGGAGCTGTTTTTT

size: NA
D: TRBD1
J: TRBJ2-7
V: TRBV4-1
CDR3: CASSRHRGGSSYEQYF
DNA: TGCGCCAGCAGCCGGCACCGAGGGGGCAGCTCCTACGAGCAGTACTTC

size: many
D: TRBD1
J: TRBJ1-2
V: TRBV15
CDR3: CATSTRDRVGGYTF
DNA: TGTGCCACCAGCACTCGAGACAGGGTCGGTGGCTACACCTTC

size: NA
D: NA
J: TRBJ2-5
V: TRBV7-3
CDR3: CASSPGTRQQETQYF
DNA: TGTGCCAGCAGCCCAGGGACCCGTCAACAAGAGACCCAGTACTTC

size: NA
D: NA
J: TRBJ2-7
V: TRBV7-9
CDR3: CASSQGPPDYEQYF
DNA: TGTGCCAGCAGCCAGGGTCCCCCGGACTACGAGCAGTACTTC

size: few
D: TRBD1
J: TRBJ1-5
V: TRBV19
CDR3: CASSLGQLGNQPQHF
DNA: TGTGCCAGTAGTTTGGGACAGTTGGGCAATCAGCCCCAGCATTTT

size: few
D: TRBD1
J: TRBJ2-7
V: TRBV4-1
CDR3: CASSRVVDRAPDEQYF
DNA: TGCGCCAGCAGCCGAGTAGTAGACAGGGCCCCAGACGAGCAGTACTTC

size: NA
D: TRBD2
J: TRBJ2-2
V: TRBV24-1
CDR3: CATSRLSGGADTGELFF
DNA: TGTGCCACCAGCAGATTGAGCGGGGGGGCCGACACCGGGGAGCTGTTTTTT